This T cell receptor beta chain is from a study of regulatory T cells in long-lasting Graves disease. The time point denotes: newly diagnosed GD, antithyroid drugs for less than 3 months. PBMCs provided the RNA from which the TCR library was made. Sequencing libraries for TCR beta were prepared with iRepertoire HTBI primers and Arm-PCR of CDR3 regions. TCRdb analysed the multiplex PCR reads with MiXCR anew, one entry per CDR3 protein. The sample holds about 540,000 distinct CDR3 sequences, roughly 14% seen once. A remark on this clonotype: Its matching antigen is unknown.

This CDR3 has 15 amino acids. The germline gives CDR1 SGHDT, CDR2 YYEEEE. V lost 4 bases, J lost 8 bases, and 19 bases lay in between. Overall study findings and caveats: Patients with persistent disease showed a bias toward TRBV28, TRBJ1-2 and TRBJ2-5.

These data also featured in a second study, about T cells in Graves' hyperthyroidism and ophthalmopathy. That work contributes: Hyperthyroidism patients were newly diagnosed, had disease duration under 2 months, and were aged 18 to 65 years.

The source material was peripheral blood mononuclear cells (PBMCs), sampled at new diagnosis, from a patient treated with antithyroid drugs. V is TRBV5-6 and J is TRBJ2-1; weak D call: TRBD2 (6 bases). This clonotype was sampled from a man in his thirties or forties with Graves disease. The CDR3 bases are TGTGCCAGCAGCCCCCTTACCGGGACTTTTCATGAGCAGTTCTTC. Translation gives CASSPLTGTFHEQFF.